A selection of T cell receptor beta chains follows, all from one sample in a study of blood T cell repertoires in COVID-19. Repertoires were generated with immunoSEQ multiplex PCR, while TCRdb's copy carries only in-frame clones and drops some. The table includes around 200,000 clones, under 90% detected once. What was sequenced was peripheral blood. All receptors derive from a man older than 75 with acute or convalescent COVID-19. The CDR3 runs from the conserved cysteine through the conserved F or W. Fields, in order: clone size, D gene, J gene, V gene, CDR3 DNA, CDR3 protein. D genes are given only for firm matches. Clone size appears in some rows only: once, few, many, or a class for an expanded clone.

clone_size: NA; d_call: NA; j_call: TRBJ2-3; v_call: TRBV18; cdr3_nt: TGTGCCAGCTCACCAGCGGCGGTAAACACAGATACGCAGTATTTT; cdr3_aa: CASSPAAVNTDTQYF
clone_size: few; d_call: TRBD1; j_call: TRBJ1-2; v_call: TRBV11-2; cdr3_nt: TGTGCCAGCAGCCCAACGACAGGGACCTATGGCTACACCTTC; cdr3_aa: CASSPTTGTYGYTF
clone_size: NA; d_call: NA; j_call: TRBJ1-1; v_call: TRBV6-5; cdr3_nt: TGTGCCAGCAGTTACCGAGGCCTCTTGAACACTGAAGCTTTCTTT; cdr3_aa: CASSYRGLLNTEAFF
clone_size: once; d_call: TRBD1; j_call: TRBJ2-2; v_call: TRBV24-1; cdr3_nt: TGTGCCACCAGTAGCCCGGGACAGGGAGTCACCGGGGAGCTGTTTTTT; cdr3_aa: CATSSPGQGVTGELFF
clone_size: NA; d_call: NA; j_call: TRBJ2-7; v_call: TRBV5-1; cdr3_nt: TGCGCCAGCAGCTTGGGGACTGAAAGCTCCTACGAGCAGTACTTC; cdr3_aa: CASSLGTESSYEQYF
clone_size: NA; d_call: NA; j_call: TRBJ2-7; v_call: TRBV29-1; cdr3_nt: TGCAGCGTTGCCGGGACTCTCTCCTACGAGCAGTACTTC; cdr3_aa: CSVAGTLSYEQYF
clone_size: NA; d_call: NA; j_call: TRBJ2-7; v_call: TRBV6-5; cdr3_nt: TGTGCCAGCAGCCGAGATAAGGGAGCCTACGAGCAGTACTTC; cdr3_aa: CASSRDKGAYEQYF
clone_size: NA; d_call: TRBD1; j_call: TRBJ1-4; v_call: TRBV5-1; cdr3_nt: TGCGCCAGCAGCCGGAATTCCGGGACAGGGAACGAAAAACTGTTTTTT; cdr3_aa: CASSRNSGTGNEKLFF
clone_size: once; d_call: TRBD1; j_call: TRBJ2-5; v_call: TRBV7-2; cdr3_nt: TGTGCCAGCAGCCCGGGGACAGGGGGCGAGACCCAGTACTTC; cdr3_aa: CASSPGTGGETQYF
clone_size: once; d_call: NA; j_call: TRBJ2-1; v_call: TRBV12-3/TRBV12-4; cdr3_nt: TGTGCCAGCAGTCTAGCGCGAAATGAGCAGTTCTTC; cdr3_aa: CASSLARNEQFF
clone_size: NA; d_call: NA; j_call: TRBJ1-3; v_call: TRBV7-2; cdr3_nt: TGTGCCAGCAGCGCTACAGGCTCTGGAAACACCATATATTTT; cdr3_aa: CASSATGSGNTIYF
clone_size: few; d_call: NA; j_call: TRBJ2-7; v_call: TRBV7-6; cdr3_nt: TGTGCCAGCAGCTCCCAGCCCGGGGCCTACGAGCAGTACTTC; cdr3_aa: CASSSQPGAYEQYF
clone_size: NA; d_call: NA; j_call: TRBJ1-4; v_call: TRBV6-5; cdr3_nt: TGTGCCAGCAGGCGGGGGGTTGCAACTAATGAAAAACTGTTTTTT; cdr3_aa: CASRRGVATNEKLFF
clone_size: NA; d_call: NA; j_call: TRBJ1-2; v_call: TRBV30; cdr3_nt: TGTGCCTGGAGTGACCAGGGCTATGGCTACACCTTC; cdr3_aa: CAWSDQGYGYTF
clone_size: NA; d_call: TRBD1; j_call: TRBJ2-1; v_call: TRBV15; cdr3_nt: TGTGCCACCAGCTCGGGACAGGGGGCTATTTACAATGAGCAGTTCTTC; cdr3_aa: CATSSGQGAIYNEQFF
clone_size: NA; d_call: NA; j_call: TRBJ1-1; v_call: TRBV2; cdr3_nt: TGTGCCAGCAGACCGGAGAGAGTGAACACTGAAGCTTTCTTT; cdr3_aa: CASRPERVNTEAFF
clone_size: NA; d_call: TRBD2; j_call: TRBJ2-4; v_call: TRBV6-5; cdr3_nt: TGTGCCAGCACGGGGGGGCCCGAGGACCGCATTCAGTACTTC; cdr3_aa: CASTGGPEDRIQYF
clone_size: few; d_call: TRBD1; j_call: TRBJ2-1; v_call: TRBV9; cdr3_nt: TGTGCCAGCAGCCCCACCCCGGCAGGGGGCTACAATGAGCAGTTCTTC; cdr3_aa: CASSPTPAGGYNEQFF
clone_size: NA; d_call: TRBD1; j_call: TRBJ2-7; v_call: TRBV30; cdr3_nt: TGTGCCTGGAGTCGGACAGGGGGAGCAAACGAGCAGTACTTC; cdr3_aa: CAWSRTGGANEQYF
clone_size: NA; d_call: TRBD2; j_call: TRBJ2-5; v_call: TRBV19; cdr3_nt: TGTGCCAGTATGGCTCAGTCTAGCGGGGAAGAGACCCAGTACTTC; cdr3_aa: CASMAQSSGEETQYF
clone_size: NA; d_call: TRBD2; j_call: TRBJ2-1; v_call: TRBV2; cdr3_nt: TGTGCCAGCAGCCTAGGCGGGGCGGGGGACGAGCAGTTCTTC; cdr3_aa: CASSLGGAGDEQFF
clone_size: NA; d_call: NA; j_call: TRBJ1-1; v_call: TRBV3-1/TRBV3-2; cdr3_nt: TGTGCCAGCAGCCCCCCAACAGGGACCACTGAAGCTTTCTTT; cdr3_aa: CASSPPTGTTEAFF
clone_size: NA; d_call: NA; j_call: TRBJ1-4; v_call: TRBV3-1/TRBV3-2; cdr3_nt: TGTGCCAGCAGCCAATACAAGTCGAGGGCAACTAATGAAAAACTGTTTTTT; cdr3_aa: CASSQYKSRATNEKLFF
clone_size: few; d_call: TRBD2; j_call: TRBJ2-7; v_call: TRBV2; cdr3_nt: TGTGCCAGCAGGACAGCCGGGACTAGCGGAAACTACGAGCAGTACTTC; cdr3_aa: CASRTAGTSGNYEQYF
clone_size: few; d_call: NA; j_call: TRBJ2-5; v_call: TRBV7-9; cdr3_nt: TGTGCCAGCAGTAATGGCGGGTACGGGACCCAGTACTTC; cdr3_aa: CASSNGGYGTQYF
clone_size: once; d_call: TRBD1; j_call: TRBJ1-4; v_call: TRBV12-5; cdr3_nt: TGTGCTAGTGGTATGGGACAGCCAGCAACTAATGAAAAACTGTTTTTT; cdr3_aa: CASGMGQPATNEKLFF
clone_size: once; d_call: TRBD1; j_call: TRBJ1-5; v_call: TRBV27; cdr3_nt: TGTGCTTCGCAACAATACGGGACAGTCAATCAGCCCCAGCATTTT; cdr3_aa: CASQQYGTVNQPQHF
clone_size: NA; d_call: NA; j_call: TRBJ1-5; v_call: TRBV3-1/TRBV3-2; cdr3_nt: TGTGCCAGCAGCCCGGGACACGGATCACATAGCAATCAGCCCCAGCATTTT; cdr3_aa: CASSPGHGSHSNQPQHF
clone_size: NA; d_call: NA; j_call: TRBJ2-5; v_call: TRBV30; cdr3_nt: TGTGCCTGGAGTCGGGTGGTCCAAGAGACCCAGTACTTC; cdr3_aa: CAWSRVVQETQYF
clone_size: NA; d_call: TRBD1; j_call: TRBJ1-3; v_call: TRBV18; cdr3_nt: TGTGCCAGCTCACGGACAGGGGAAGCTGGAAACACCATATATTTT; cdr3_aa: CASSRTGEAGNTIYF
clone_size: NA; d_call: TRBD1; j_call: TRBJ1-2; v_call: TRBV29-1; cdr3_nt: TGCAGCGTTGAAGGAGGGGGCTGGAGTGGCTACACCTTC; cdr3_aa: CSVEGGGWSGYTF
clone_size: NA; d_call: NA; j_call: TRBJ1-5; v_call: TRBV11-1; cdr3_nt: TGTGCCAGCAGCCGGATGACAGCGACGCCCCAGCATTTT; cdr3_aa: CASSRMTATPQHF
clone_size: NA; d_call: NA; j_call: TRBJ1-2; v_call: TRBV10-3; cdr3_nt: TGTGCCATCAGTGAGTCGACGTACTACGGCTACACCTTC; cdr3_aa: CAISESTYYGYTF
clone_size: NA; d_call: NA; j_call: TRBJ2-1; v_call: TRBV10-3; cdr3_nt: TGTGCCATCAGTGGCGGGACTTACTCCTACAATGAGCAGTTCTTC; cdr3_aa: CAISGGTYSYNEQFF
clone_size: once; d_call: TRBD1; j_call: TRBJ1-1; v_call: TRBV5-1; cdr3_nt: TGCGCCAGCAGCAGCCAAGACAGGGATGGGGCTTTCTTT; cdr3_aa: CASSSQDRDGAFF
clone_size: few; d_call: NA; j_call: TRBJ2-5; v_call: TRBV11-2; cdr3_nt: TGTGCCAGCAGCCCAGTGAACCAAGAGACCCAGTACTTC; cdr3_aa: CASSPVNQETQYF
clone_size: NA; d_call: TRBD1; j_call: TRBJ2-3; v_call: TRBV12-5; cdr3_nt: TGTGCTAGTGGTTTGGTACCGACAGGGGGGACAGATACGCAGTATTTT; cdr3_aa: CASGLVPTGGTDTQYF
clone_size: NA; d_call: TRBD2; j_call: TRBJ2-5; v_call: TRBV4-3; cdr3_nt: TGCGCCAGCAGCTCAGGACTAGCAGTTCAAGAGACCCAGTACTTC; cdr3_aa: CASSSGLAVQETQYF
clone_size: NA; d_call: TRBD2; j_call: TRBJ2-7; v_call: TRBV6-1; cdr3_nt: TGTGCCAGCAGTGATCTTAGCGGGAGTAAGGTTACCGAGCAGTACTTC; cdr3_aa: CASSDLSGSKVTEQYF
clone_size: NA; d_call: TRBD2; j_call: TRBJ2-7; v_call: TRBV3-1/TRBV3-2; cdr3_nt: TGTGCCAGCAGCCTTGGGAGGGCCTCCGAGCAGTACTTC; cdr3_aa: CASSLGRASEQYF
clone_size: NA; d_call: NA; j_call: TRBJ2-3; v_call: TRBV24-1; cdr3_nt: TGTGCCACCAGTGATCTCGGACAGAACACAGATACGCAGTATTTT; cdr3_aa: CATSDLGQNTDTQYF
clone_size: NA; d_call: TRBD2; j_call: TRBJ2-1; v_call: TRBV11-3; cdr3_nt: TGTGCCAGCAGGTTCCAATCGGGCGGGAGTTATGCTGAGCAGTTCTTC; cdr3_aa: CASRFQSGGSYAEQFF
clone_size: NA; d_call: TRBD1; j_call: TRBJ2-4; v_call: TRBV7-9; cdr3_nt: TGTGCCAGCAGCTCCGGACAGGACATTCAGTACTTC; cdr3_aa: CASSSGQDIQYF
clone_size: once; d_call: NA; j_call: TRBJ2-1; v_call: TRBV7-9; cdr3_nt: TGTGCCAGCAGGACCGACTGGAGGGGTTCACATGAGCAGTTCTTC; cdr3_aa: CASRTDWRGSHEQFF
clone_size: NA; d_call: NA; j_call: TRBJ1-2; v_call: TRBV20-1; cdr3_nt: TGCAGTGCTAGATCCGGGTATGGCTACACCTTC; cdr3_aa: CSARSGYGYTF
clone_size: once; d_call: NA; j_call: TRBJ1-4; v_call: TRBV6-2/TRBV6-3; cdr3_nt: TGTGCCAGCAGTTACGGGGCAGGGTGGAATCAAAAACTGTTTTTT; cdr3_aa: CASSYGAGWNQKLFF
clone_size: NA; d_call: NA; j_call: TRBJ1-1; v_call: TRBV6-5; cdr3_nt: TGTGCCAGCAGGACAACCCGATACACTGAAGCTTTCTTT; cdr3_aa: CASRTTRYTEAFF
clone_size: NA; d_call: NA; j_call: TRBJ1-5; v_call: TRBV19; cdr3_nt: TGTGCCAGTAGTGGAGGGGGCAATCAGCCCCAGCATTTT; cdr3_aa: CASSGGGNQPQHF
clone_size: NA; d_call: NA; j_call: TRBJ1-6; v_call: TRBV11-1; cdr3_nt: TGTGCCAGCGCAGGAGGAAGCTCCTATAATTCACCCCTCCACTTT; cdr3_aa: CASAGGSSYNSPLHF
clone_size: once; d_call: TRBD2; j_call: TRBJ2-2; v_call: TRBV5-1; cdr3_nt: TGCGCCAGCAGCTTGGTGGTAGCGGGGGCCACCGGGGAGCTGTTTTTT; cdr3_aa: CASSLVVAGATGELFF
clone_size: NA; d_call: TRBD2; j_call: TRBJ2-1; v_call: TRBV7-6; cdr3_nt: TGTGCCAGCAGCGACGGACTAGCGGGAGTCGATGAGCAGTTCTTC; cdr3_aa: CASSDGLAGVDEQFF